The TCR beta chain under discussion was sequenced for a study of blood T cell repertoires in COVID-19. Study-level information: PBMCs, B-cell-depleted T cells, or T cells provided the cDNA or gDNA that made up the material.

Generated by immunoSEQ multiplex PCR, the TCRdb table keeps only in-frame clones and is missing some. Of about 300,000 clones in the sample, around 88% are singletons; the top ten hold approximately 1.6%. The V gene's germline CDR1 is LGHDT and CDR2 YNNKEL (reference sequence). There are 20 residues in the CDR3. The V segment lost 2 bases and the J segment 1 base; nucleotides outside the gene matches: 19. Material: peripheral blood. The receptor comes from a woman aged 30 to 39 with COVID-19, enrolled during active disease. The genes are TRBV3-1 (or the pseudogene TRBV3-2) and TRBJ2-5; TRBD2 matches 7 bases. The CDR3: CASSQNIRRVGLYSQETQYF. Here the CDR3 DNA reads TGTGCCAGCAGCCAAAACATTCGTAGGGTGGGACTATATTCCCAAGAGACCCAGTACTTC.